The 13 T cell receptor beta chains given below trace back to one sample, sequenced in a study of response to subunit inactivated influenza vaccine. Via MiXCR, TCRdb re-called the RT-PCR reads, giving one row per CDR3 protein. The sample yields 150,000 to 200,000 distinct CDR3 sequences, approximately 12% seen once. Separately, the same data were catalogued under a study of T cells expressing NK-cell markers. From that report: Making the TCR beta cDNA relied on 5'RACE template switching with UMIs.

Here the sequenced sample was CD8+ T cells sorted from PBMCs, taken 11 to 12 days after vaccination. These receptors came from a man aged 50 to 60 who received an inactivated influenza vaccine.

This clonotype was found many times. CDR3 sequence reads: CASSQGGALTGELFF. CDR3 nucleotides: TGTGCCAGCAGCCAAGGGGGGGCCCTCACCGGGGAGCTGTTTTTT. The chain uses TRBV4-2 and TRBJ2-2; tentatively, D is TRBD1 or TRBD2 (6 bases each). The CDR3 runs to 15 residues. Per germline, CDR1 LGHNA and CDR2 YNFKEQ. V gave up 1 base and J gave up 4 bases, with 10 bases separating them.

This clonotype came up once. A much larger clone is a single base away; this may be a read error. The rearrangement links TRBV7-3 to TRBJ2-1; TRBD2 matches at 10 bases. This CDR3 region has 15 residues. Germline values: CDR1 SGHTA, CDR2 FQGTGA. In nucleotides, the CDR3 is TGTGCCAGCAGCTTAACGAACGCAGCGGGAGGGCCAAGGATCTTC. This encodes CASSLTNAAGGPRIF.

V is TRBV29-1 and J is TRBJ1-2; D ambiguous. The V end was cut by 3 bases, the J end by 7 bases, with 9 bases between. This CDR3 region has 11 residues. Germline CDR1 is SQVTM and CDR2 is ANQGSEA. This CDR3 is CSVDAGIGYTF. For the CDR3, the DNA is TGCAGCGTTGATGCGGGGATTGGCTACACCTTC.

This rearrangement joins TRBV27 to TRBJ2-5; 10 bases fit TRBD2. V lost 0 bases and J lost 6; bases outside the gene matches: 7. The CDR3 covers 16 residues. The germline V gene has CDR1 MNHEY and CDR2 SMNVEV (reference sequence). The CDR3 reads CASSLSSAGGRKTQYF. The CDR3 nucleotides are TGTGCCAGCAGTTTATCGTCAGCGGGGGGGCGAAAGACCCAGTACTTC.

This clonotype was recorded only once. The gene calls are TRBV4-3 and TRBJ2-1; maybe TRBD2 (5 bases). The V end was cut by 3 bases, the J end by 6 bases, with 9 bases between. Germline V gene data show CDR1 as LGHNA and CDR2 as YSLEER. CDR3 length: 13 amino acids. CDR3 amino acids: CASSQPGFNEQFF. The DNA for the CDR3 is TGCGCCAGCAGCCAGCCGGGGTTCAATGAGCAGTTCTTC.

The CDR3 DNA follows: TGTGCCAGCAGCTGGCCACTCCGGACTAGCGTGGCAGATACGCAGTATTTT. Its translation: CASSWPLRTSVADTQYF. The V and J genes are TRBV28 and TRBJ2-3; TRBD2 agrees at 9 bases. This CDR3 is 17 amino acids long. Looked up from germline, CDR1 is MDHEN and CDR2 is SYDVKM. V gave up 6 bases and J gave up 4 bases; unmatched junction bases: 14. The full variable domain, with the rest looked up from reference TRBV28 and TRBJ2-3, is DVKVTQSSRYLVKRTGEKVFLECVQDMDHENMFWYRQDPGLGLRLIYFSYDVKMKEKGDIPEGYSVSREKKERFSLILESASTNQTSMYLCASSWPLRTSVADTQYFGPGTRLTVL.

The DNA of the CDR3 is TGCAGCGGACGGAAGACTAGCGTGAGCACAGATACGCAGTATTTT. Encoded protein: CSGRKTSVSTDTQYF. The V and J genes are TRBV29-1 and TRBJ2-3; 8 bases are shared with TRBD2. In germline, CDR1 is SQVTM, CDR2 ANQGSEA. The V and J ends lost 7 bases and 0 bases, in that order; junction bases with no gene match: 9. The CDR3 covers 15 residues.

In its sample, this clonotype was seen a few times. The V call is TRBV2, the J call TRBJ2-7; tentative D call: TRBD2 (6 bases). There are 12 residues in the CDR3. CDR1 is SNHLY, CDR2 FYNNEI, per germline. V lost 7 bases to trimming and J lost 7 bases, with 14 bases between them. This CDR3 reads CASNGGTSEQYF. The CDR3 DNA sequence: TGTGCCAGCAACGGCGGGACTTCGGAGCAGTACTTC.

This clonotype has a handful of counts. The rearrangement links TRBV7-9 to TRBJ2-3, with a tentative D call TRBD1 (6 bases). Germline V gives CDR1 SEHNR, CDR2 FQNEAQ (reference sequence). The CDR3 has 11 residues. The V end lost 2 bases, the J end lost 11 bases, and 8 bases lay between the germline ends. CDR3 DNA: TGTGCCAGCAGCTTACCGGACAGGCAGTATTTT. Translated: CASSLPDRQYF.

A few counts support this clonotype. The chain recombines TRBV29-1 with TRBJ2-6; no reliable D call. With 4 bases removed from V and 3 bases from J, the gap between germline ends came to 7 bases. The germline gives CDR1 SQVTM, CDR2 ANQGSEA. The CDR3 length is 13 residues. CDR3 nucleotide sequence: TGCAGCGTTGTACTACTTGGGGCCAACGTCCTGACTTTC. It translates to CSVVLLGANVLTF.

The rearrangement links TRBV5-5 to TRBJ2-1, with D unresolved. Germline values: CDR1 SGHKS, CDR2 YYEKEE (reference sequence). The CDR3 has 12 amino acids. The V gene lost 4 bases and the J gene lost 12 bases, with 14 bases spanning the gap. The CDR3 DNA is TGTGCCAGCAGCCCCGGGTTCGAAAGGCAGTTCTTC. Protein: CASSPGFERQFF. Looking up the rest from reference TRBV5-5 and TRBJ2-1 gives the full variable domain: DAGVTQSPTHLIKTRGQQVTLRCSPISGHKSVSWYQQVLGQGPQFIFQYYEKEERGRGNFPDRFSARQFPNYSSELNVNALLLGDSALYLCASSPGFERQFFGPGTRLTVL.

In its sample, this clonotype was seen a few times. This sequence joins TRBV20-1 and TRBJ2-1; D ambiguous. The germline gives CDR1 DFQATT, CDR2 SNEGSKA (reference sequence). V lost 6 bases and J 9 bases, leaving 24 bases between the germline ends. This CDR3 is 15 amino acids long. The CDR3 reads CSAPKFGRSSFEQFF. CDR3 bases: TGCAGTGCACCGAAATTTGGCAGATCGTCGTTTGAGCAGTTCTTC.

The table lists this clonotype with many counts. This rearrangement joins TRBV20-1 to TRBJ1-1; 7 bases match TRBD1. J was trimmed by 2 bases and V by 6 bases; bases with no gene match: 6. CDR1 and CDR2 from the germline V gene are DFQATT and SNEGSKA (reference sequence). The CDR3 runs 13 residues. The CDR3 coding sequence is TGCAGTGCGCGGGGACAGTTAAACACTGAAGCTTTCTTT. It translates to CSARGQLNTEAFF.